The entry that follows covers one TCR beta chain sequence. TCRdb's table, derived via immunoSEQ multiplex PCR, lists solely in-frame clones and lacks some. The table includes 8,500 to 9,000 clones, under 80% detected once. The sample comes from a study of chemoradiotherapy in HPV16-positive cancers. About the research overall: A couple of HPV16-positive patients' cells yielded candidate HPV-specific clones and common motifs.

Trimming shortened V by 4 bases and J by 10 bases, and 17 bases separated the two germline ends. The CDR3 is made up of 14 amino acids. The V gene's germline CDR1 is LNHNV and CDR2 YYDKDF (reference sequence). Repertoires were sampled repeatedly during chemoradiotherapy. The genes are TRBV15 and TRBJ2-1, with D perhaps being TRBD1 or TRBD2 (5 bases each). The TCR sequence derives from a human donor with HPV-associated anogenital cancer. The biological material was taken from a patient who underwent chemoradiotherapy. The CDR3 coding sequence is TGTGCCACCAGCACGGGACCAGAAGCCACAGAGCAGTTCTTC. Its translation: CATSTGPEATEQFF.